One sample yielded the 23 T cell receptor beta chains listed below, sequenced in a study of blood T cell repertoires in COVID-19. The method was immunoSEQ multiplex PCR; TCRdb's version includes in-frame clones alone and lacks a portion of them. Here the sample spans roughly 43,000 clones, around 81% being singletons. The source material was peripheral blood. Receptor source: a woman over 75 with acute or convalescent COVID-19.

The V gene is TRBV5-1, the J gene TRBJ2-1, with no clear D. The length of the CDR3 is 15 residues. CDR1 and CDR2 (germline): SGHRS, YFSETQ. The V end lost 2 bases, the J end lost 0 bases, and 9 bases lay between the germline ends. CDR3 region: CASSLATVSYNEQFF. DNA for the CDR3: TGCGCCAGCAGCTTAGCGACGGTCTCCTACAATGAGCAGTTCTTC.

This clone appeared a few times. The chain is built from TRBV5-5 and TRBJ1-5, with D perhaps matching TRBD1 (6 bases). In germline, CDR1 is SGHKS, CDR2 YYEKEE (reference sequence). V dropped 2 bases and J dropped 5 bases, with 17 bases sitting between them. This CDR3 comprises 16 residues. The CDR3 loop is CASSFSGTLGDQPQHF. The CDR3 DNA reads TGTGCCAGCAGCTTTTCCGGGACATTGGGGGATCAGCCCCAGCATTTT.

The V call is TRBV2, the J call TRBJ1-4, with TRBD1 matching over 8 bases. V gave up 3 bases and J gave up 0 bases; unmatched junction bases: 3. From germline, CDR1 is SNHLY and CDR2 FYNNEI. CDR3 size: 16 residues. In nucleotides, the CDR3 is TGTGCCAGCAGTGAGGGACAGGTGCCAACTAATGAAAAACTGTTTTTT. It codes for CASSEGQVPTNEKLFF.

CDR3 sequence: CASSLGGTSGSTDTQYF. The CDR3 coding sequence is TGTGCCAGCAGCTTAGGGGGGACTAGCGGAAGCACAGATACGCAGTATTTT. The chain carries TRBV7-9 and TRBJ2-3, with 11 bases that match TRBD2. The CDR3 has 17 amino acids. The germline CDR1 and CDR2 sequences are SEHNR and FQNEAQ (reference sequence). V gave up 1 base and J gave up 0 bases; unmatched junction bases: 3.

The chain employs TRBV6-1 and TRBJ1-5; 8 bases match TRBD1. Trimming removed 2 bases from V and 1 base from J; junction bases left unmatched: 4. In germline, CDR1 is MNHNS, CDR2 SASEGT. The CDR3 consists of 16 residues. The CDR3 DNA reads TGTGCCAGCAGTGAAAGGACAGGGCAGAGCAATCAGCCCCAGCATTTT. It is translated as CASSERTGQSNQPQHF.

The V call is TRBV7-3, the J call TRBJ1-2; 11 bases are a match to TRBD1. With V trimmed by 1 base and J by 6 bases, 10 bases remained unmatched. The CDR3 loop spans 17 amino acids. From germline, CDR1 is SGHTA and CDR2 FQGTGA. For the CDR3, the DNA is TGTGCCAGCAGCTTAAACCCTGCGGGACAGGGGGAGAATGGCTACACCTTC. This sequence encodes CASSLNPAGQGENGYTF.

The chain is built from TRBV7-2 and TRBJ1-4; D possibly corresponds to TRBD1 (6 bases). Per the germline V gene, CDR1 is SGHTA and CDR2 is FQGNSA. CDR3 length: 15 residues. Between the trimmed V and J ends, which lost 4 bases and 2 bases, there was a span of 11 bases. This CDR3 reads CASSSTGSTNEKLFF. In DNA form, the CDR3 reads TGTGCCAGCAGCTCCACAGGGTCTACTAATGAAAAACTGTTTTTT.

The rearrangement joins TRBV6-5 to TRBJ1-2, with 10 bases lining up with TRBD1. The J segment lost 4 bases and the V segment lost 0 bases, leaving 2 bases of the junction unmatched. The V gene's germline CDR1 is MNHEY and CDR2 SVGAGI. The CDR3 consists of 15 residues. The CDR3 loop is CASSYSTGGGYGYTF. Here the CDR3 DNA reads TGTGCCAGCAGTTACTCGACAGGGGGCGGCTATGGCTACACCTTC.

The V call is TRBV10-3, the J call TRBJ2-3; 7 positions agree with TRBD2. The CDR3 covers 14 residues. The junction had 3 bases not matched to a gene; V was cut back by 4 bases and J by 2 bases. Germline values: CDR1 ENHRY, CDR2 SYGVKD. DNA for the CDR3: TGTGCCATCAGTGTGCGGGAGACCACAGATACGCAGTATTTT. Its translation: CAISVRETTDTQYF.

DNA for the CDR3: TGTGCCAGCAGTACCCATCCGGCGGTCACCGGGGAGCTGTTTTTT. It specifies CASSTHPAVTGELFF. The genes are TRBV6-2 or TRBV6-3 and TRBJ2-2; the D is unclear. V dropped 5 bases and J dropped 4 bases, with 14 bases sitting between them. Germline CDR1 is MNHEY and CDR2 is SVGEGT. This CDR3 region has 15 residues.

This chain joins TRBV28 and TRBJ2-2, with a weak D call TRBD1 (6 bases). CDR3 length: 14 residues. Trimming cost V 6 bases and J 3 bases, with 11 bases left between them. Germline lookup yields CDR1 MDHEN and CDR2 SYDVKM. In nucleotides, the CDR3 is TGTGCCAGCAGGGGGGCGGCTTACACCGGGGAGCTGTTTTTT. Amino acid sequence: CASRGAAYTGELFF. The full variable domain, rest sourced from reference TRBV28 and TRBJ2-2, is DVKVTQSSRYLVKRTGEKVFLECVQDMDHENMFWYRQDPGLGLRLIYFSYDVKMKEKGDIPEGYSVSREKKERFSLILESASTNQTSMYLCASRGAAYTGELFFGEGSRLTVL.

This clone was picked up one time. This sequence joins TRBV9 and TRBJ2-2; possibly TRBD1 for D (6 bases). Per the germline V gene, CDR1 is SGDLS and CDR2 is YYNGEE. The CDR3 runs 14 residues. The V end was cut by 3 bases, the J end by 4 bases, with 10 bases between. CDR3 residues: CASSAQGITGELFF. As DNA, the CDR3 is TGTGCCAGCAGCGCACAGGGTATCACCGGGGAGCTGTTTTTT.

The V gene is TRBV29-1, the J gene TRBJ1-4; D is ambiguous. Looked up from germline, CDR1 is SQVTM and CDR2 is ANQGSEA. Trimming stripped 6 bases from V and 7 bases from J, with 15 bases between. This CDR3 is built from 13 residues. Here the CDR3 DNA reads TGCAGCGTGTCCTTCGACTTTGGTGAAAAACTGTTTTTT. Translated, it gives CSVSFDFGEKLFF.

The rearrangement links TRBV5-6 to TRBJ1-2; 11 bases match TRBD1. The ends lost 3 bases at V and 4 bases at J; junction bases unmatched: 5. The CDR3 is 15 residues long. CDR1 is SGHDT, CDR2 YYEEEE, per germline. CDR3 sequence: CASSSPGQGGYGYTF. CDR3 nucleotides: TGTGCCAGCAGCTCACCGGGACAGGGGGGCTATGGCTACACCTTC.

The chain recombines TRBV6-2 or TRBV6-3 with TRBJ1-1; D not certain. Germline V CDR1 and CDR2: MNHEY, SVGEGT. V dropped 5 bases and J dropped 4 bases, with 14 bases sitting between them. The CDR3 loop spans 14 amino acids. The CDR3 protein is CASSPKDRGTEAFF. DNA of the CDR3: TGTGCCAGCAGTCCCAAGGATAGAGGCACTGAAGCTTTCTTT.

This rearrangement joins TRBV28 to TRBJ1-4; D is unclear. V was shortened by 2 bases and J by 2 bases, with 6 bases between the two germline ends. Germline CDR1 is MDHEN and CDR2 is SYDVKM. CDR3 length: 14 amino acids. CDR3 nucleotides: TGTGCCAGCAGTTTAAGTCAGACTAATGAAAAACTGTTTTTT. Its protein is CASSLSQTNEKLFF. The full variable domain, with the rest looked up from reference TRBV28 and TRBJ1-4, is DVKVTQSSRYLVKRTGEKVFLECVQDMDHENMFWYRQDPGLGLRLIYFSYDVKMKEKGDIPEGYSVSREKKERFSLILESASTNQTSMYLCASSLSQTNEKLFFGSGTQLSVL.

The CDR3 region is CASSAGERGAYEQYF. CDR3 nucleotides: TGTGCCAGCTCAGCCGGGGAGCGGGGGGCCTACGAGCAGTACTTC. The chain joins TRBV18 to TRBJ2-7, with 9 positions matching TRBD2. The V gene end was trimmed by 5 bases and the J gene end by 2 bases; junction bases not matched to a gene: 7. The germline gives CDR1 KGHSH, CDR2 LQKENI. The CDR3 is 15 amino acids.

The chain has TRBV10-3 and TRBJ2-2; a possible D gene is TRBD2 (6 bases). CDR3 size: 14 residues. CDR1 and CDR2 (germline): ENHRY, SYGVKD. Between the trimmed V and J ends, which lost 10 bases and 6 bases, there was a span of 18 bases. The CDR3 reads CATGGGSVAGELFF. The DNA for the CDR3 is TGTGCCACCGGCGGAGGGAGTGTAGCCGGGGAGCTGTTTTTT.

In its sample, this clone was seen once. V gene TRBV28 combines with J gene TRBJ2-2, with TRBD2 matching over 9 bases. Unmatched junction bases numbered 7, after V lost 0 bases and J lost 5 bases. This CDR3 is 17 amino acids long. CDR1 MDHEN and CDR2 SYDVKM come from the germline V gene. CDR3 region: CASSLWSGGWYTGELFF. In DNA, the CDR3 is TGTGCCAGCAGTTTATGGAGCGGGGGGTGGTATACCGGGGAGCTGTTTTTT.

The chain couples TRBV7-2 to TRBJ1-3; TRBD1 might be the D (6 bases). CDR3 length: 19 amino acids. The germline V and J ends were trimmed by 1 base and 0 bases, with 19 bases remaining between them. CDR1 is SGHTA, CDR2 FQGNSA, per germline. Here the CDR3 DNA reads TGTGCCAGCAGCTTAGGGAGAGGGGGACGTATATCCTCTGGAAACACCATATATTTT. Encoded protein: CASSLGRGGRISSGNTIYF. Supplemented by reference TRBV7-2 and TRBJ1-3, the full variable domain reads GAGVSQSPSNKVTEKGKDVELRCDPISGHTALYWYRQSLGQGLEFLIYFQGNSAPDKSGLPSDRFSAERTGGSVSTLTIQRTQQEDSAVYLCASSLGRGGRISSGNTIYFGEGSWLTVV.

The sample holds one count of this clone. The rearrangement links TRBV9 to TRBJ1-4; D possibly corresponds to TRBD1 (5 bases). The V end was cut by 3 bases, the J end by 7 bases, with 13 bases between. Germline CDR1 is SGDLS and CDR2 is YYNGEE. The CDR3 covers 14 residues. The CDR3 region has the DNA TGTGCCAGCAGCGAAGGAGACAGAGCTGAAAAACTGTTTTTT. Amino acid sequence: CASSEGDRAEKLFF. Variable domain in full (rest from reference TRBV9 and TRBJ1-4): DSGVTQTPKHLITATGQRVTLRCSPRSGDLSVYWYQQSLDQGLQFLIQYYNGEERAKGNILERFSAQQFPDLHSELNLSSLELGDSALYFCASSEGDRAEKLFFGSGTQLSVL.

This clone was recorded only once. The genes are TRBV7-2 and TRBJ2-5, with D perhaps TRBD2 (7 bases). V lost 4 bases, J lost 5 bases, and 11 bases lay in between. The CDR3 has 13 residues. In germline, CDR1 is SGHTA, CDR2 FQGNSA. The CDR3, as DNA: TGTGCCAGCAGCTCAGGGGAGGGGGAGACCCAGTACTTC. This codes for CASSSGEGETQYF.

There are a few counts of this clone. This chain links TRBV12-3 or TRBV12-4 with TRBJ2-7, with a weak D call TRBD2 (5 bases). The CDR3 is 12 amino acids. Between the trimmed V and J ends, which lost 5 bases and 2 bases, there was a span of 7 bases. As DNA, the CDR3 is TGTGCCAGCAGTGGAGGACCCTACGAGCAGTACTTC. Translating it yields CASSGGPYEQYF.